The subject of this entry is one TCR beta chain. At one of its ends the junction is not consistent with the germline gene, which may arise from a read error. The data were obtained in a study of T cell repertoires in cytomegalovirus infection. TCRdb ran MiXCR on the reads and lists one entry per CDR3 protein. This sample has roughly 190,000 distinct CDR3 sequences; about a tenth occur once, and the top ten carry approximately 4.2%. Germline V gives CDR1 SQVTM, CDR2 ANQGSEA. The CDR3 totals 10 residues. The chain couples TRBV29-1 to TRBJ1-2; the D is unclear. The sample consisted of PBMCs. This TCR came from a human donor in good health (CMV status not recorded). Some clones in this sample may be carry-over from other donors' samples. CDR3 sequence (DNA): TGCACCGTTCCGGATCAGGGCTACACCTTC. Its protein product is CTVPDQGYTF. Complete variable domain (other parts from reference TRBV29-1 and TRBJ1-2): SAVISQKPSRDICQRGTSLTIQCQVDSQVTMMFWYRQQPGQSLTLIATANQGSEATYESGFVIDKFPISRPNLTFSTLTVSNMSPEDSSIYLCTVPDQGYTFGSGTRLTVV.